A selection of T cell receptor beta chains follows, all from one sample in a study of human T cells and chemical hapten exposure. TCRdb re-called the RACE reads through MiXCR, storing one row per CDR3 protein. The sample contains around 380,000 distinct CDR3 sequences, roughly 5% of which appear only once. This material consisted of whole blood, taken in connection with sensitization to the hapten diphenylcyclopropenone (DPC). Source of these receptors: a woman aged 45-59 years with alopecia areata. Some clones in this sample may be carry-over from other donors' samples. Both conserved end residues are part of each CDR3. The order of the fields is D gene, clone size, V gene, J gene, CDR3 DNA, CDR3 protein. The D gene is left open where the match is weak. Clone size is given for some rows only: seen once, a few or many times, or a class if the clone is expanded.

>TRBD1|few|TRBV6-6|TRBJ1-1
TGTGCCAGCACCACGCAGGACAGGGGGATGACTGAAGCTTTCTTT
CASTTQDRGMTEAFF
>TRBD2|many|TRBV7-2|TRBJ2-3
TGTGCCAGCAGCTCGAGACTAGCTGGAGATACGCAGTATTTT
CASSSRLAGDTQYF
>NA|many|TRBV29-1|TRBJ1-2
TGCAGCGTTGAAGAGGACAGCTCGCAGGGCTACACCTTC
CSVEEDSSQGYTF
>NA|NA|TRBV12-3/TRBV12-4|TRBJ1-5
TGTGCCAGCAGTGCAGCCTTCGGGGGCGCCCAGCCCCAGCATTTT
CASSAAFGGAQPQHF
>NA|NA|TRBV27|TRBJ2-6
TGTGCCAGCAGTCCCCGGGGGGCGAGGGCCAACGTCCTGACTTTC
CASSPRGARANVLTF
>NA|NA|TRBV3-1|TRBJ2-4
TGTGCCAGCAGCCCAGGTGGGCTAGCCAAAAACATTCAGTACTTC
CASSPGGLAKNIQYF
>TRBD1|many|TRBV12-3/TRBV12-4|TRBJ1-2
TGTGCCAGCTTTCCCTCGTGGGACAGGGGAGGCTACACCTTC
CASFPSWDRGGYTF
>NA|few|TRBV3-1|TRBJ1-1
TGTGCCAGCAGCCAAGGCGTCGGGGGAGCTTTCTTT
CASSQGVGGAFF
>NA|many|TRBV28|TRBJ2-5
TGTGCCAGCAGTTTATTCTCGCGGGGCTCAGAGACCCAGTACTTC
CASSLFSRGSETQYF
>TRBD2|NA|TRBV25-1|TRBJ2-7
TGTGCCAGCAGTGAGTGGCTAGCGGGGGCCGACGAGCAGTACTTC
CASSEWLAGADEQYF
>TRBD2|many|TRBV7-2|TRBJ2-1
TGTGCCAGTCAACGGCTAGCGGAGAGTGAGCAGTTCTTC
CASQRLAESEQFF
>TRBD2|many|TRBV2|TRBJ2-7
TGTGCCAGCCGGGGGGACTACTACGAGCAGTACTTC
CASRGDYYEQYF
>NA|few|TRBV6-5|TRBJ1-5
TGTGCCAGCAGTTACTTATCGGAGAATCAGCCCCAGCATTTT
CASSYLSENQPQHF
>TRBD2|many|TRBV20-1|TRBJ2-1
TGCAGTGCCCTGCCCCCTAGCGGGAGCTACAATGAGCAGTTCTTC
CSALPPSGSYNEQFF
>NA|many|TRBV28|TRBJ1-2
TGTGCCAGCGGAGGGCACGGCTATGGCTACACCTTC
CASGGHGYGYTF
>TRBD2|few|TRBV20-1|TRBJ2-7
TGCAGTGCAGCCCAGGGAGGGAACGAGCAGTACTTC
CSAAQGGNEQYF
>NA|many|TRBV19|TRBJ2-1
TGTGCCAGTAGTATAGGGCGGGAGCAGTTCTTC
CASSIGREQFF
>NA|NA|TRBV29-1|TRBJ2-2
TGCAGCGCTAACAGGGCCTCCGGGGAGCTGTTTTTT
CSANRASGELFF